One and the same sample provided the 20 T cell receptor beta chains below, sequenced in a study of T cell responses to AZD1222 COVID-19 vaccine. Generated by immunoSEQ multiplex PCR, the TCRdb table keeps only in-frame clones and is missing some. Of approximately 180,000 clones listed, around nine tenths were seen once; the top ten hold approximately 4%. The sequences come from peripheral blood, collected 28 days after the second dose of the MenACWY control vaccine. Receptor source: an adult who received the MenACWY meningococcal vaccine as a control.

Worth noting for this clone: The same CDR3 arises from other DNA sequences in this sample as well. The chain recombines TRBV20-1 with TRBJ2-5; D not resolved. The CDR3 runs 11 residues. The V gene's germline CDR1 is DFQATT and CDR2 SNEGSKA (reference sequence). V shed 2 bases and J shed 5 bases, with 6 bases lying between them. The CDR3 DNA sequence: TGCAGTGCTAGACCGGAGGAGACCCAGTACTTC. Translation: CSARPEETQYF.

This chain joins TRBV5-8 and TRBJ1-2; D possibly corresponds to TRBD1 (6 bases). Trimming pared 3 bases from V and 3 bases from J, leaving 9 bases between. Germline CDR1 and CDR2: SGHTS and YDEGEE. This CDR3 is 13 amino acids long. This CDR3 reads CASSWGHDYGYTF. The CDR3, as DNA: TGTGCCAGCAGCTGGGGACACGACTATGGCTACACCTTC.

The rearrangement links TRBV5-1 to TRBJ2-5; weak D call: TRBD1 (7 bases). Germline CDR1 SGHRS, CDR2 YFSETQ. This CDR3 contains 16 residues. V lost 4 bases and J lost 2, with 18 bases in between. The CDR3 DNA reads TGCGCCAGCAGCCTCGCAGGGTCAGGGGGGCAAGAGACCCAGTACTTC. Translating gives CASSLAGSGGQETQYF.

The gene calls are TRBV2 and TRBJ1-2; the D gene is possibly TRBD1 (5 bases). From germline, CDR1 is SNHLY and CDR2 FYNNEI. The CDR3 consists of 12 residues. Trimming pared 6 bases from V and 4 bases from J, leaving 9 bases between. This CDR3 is CASRRDGYGYTF. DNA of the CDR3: TGTGCCAGCAGGAGGGACGGCTATGGCTACACCTTC.

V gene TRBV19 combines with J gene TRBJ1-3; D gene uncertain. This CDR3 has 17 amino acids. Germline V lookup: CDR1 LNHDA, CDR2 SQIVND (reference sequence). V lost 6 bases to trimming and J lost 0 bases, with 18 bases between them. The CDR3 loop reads CASSPTDGLASGNTIYF. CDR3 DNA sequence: TGTGCCAGTAGCCCAACCGACGGCCTGGCCTCTGGAAACACCATATATTTT.

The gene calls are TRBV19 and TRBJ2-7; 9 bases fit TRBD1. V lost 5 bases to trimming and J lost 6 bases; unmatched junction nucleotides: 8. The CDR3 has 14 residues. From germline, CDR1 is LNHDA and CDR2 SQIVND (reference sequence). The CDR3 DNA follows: TGTGCCAGTAGTCAAACAGGGGGCCAGGGCGAGCAGTACTTC. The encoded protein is CASSQTGGQGEQYF.

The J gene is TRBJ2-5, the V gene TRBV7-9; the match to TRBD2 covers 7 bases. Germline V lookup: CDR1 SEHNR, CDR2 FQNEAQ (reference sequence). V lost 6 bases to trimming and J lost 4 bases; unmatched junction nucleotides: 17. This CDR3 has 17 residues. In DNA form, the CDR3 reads TGTGCCAGCAGTTCCTCGGGGGGATCGACAACAAGAGAGACCCAGTACTTC. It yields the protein CASSSSGGSTTRETQYF.

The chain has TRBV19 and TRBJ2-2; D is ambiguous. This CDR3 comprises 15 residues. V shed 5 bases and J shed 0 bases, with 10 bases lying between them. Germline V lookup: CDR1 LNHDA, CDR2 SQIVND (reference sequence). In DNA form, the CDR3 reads TGTGCCAGTAGTCGACGGTTCGCGAACACCGGGGAGCTGTTTTTT. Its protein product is CASSRRFANTGELFF.

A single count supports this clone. CDR3 coding DNA: TGTGCCAGCAGCTTAGTAGTTCCCTCCCCCTCTGGAAACACCATATATTTT. Protein sequence: CASSLVVPSPSGNTIYF. The chain has TRBV7-8 and TRBJ1-3; D gene unclear. CDR1 and CDR2 from the germline V gene are SGHVS and FQNEAQ. This CDR3 spans 17 amino acids. Trimming cost V 1 base and J 0 bases, with 13 bases left between them.

The CDR3 is CAWSRETGELFF. CDR3 sequence (DNA): TGTGCCTGGAGTAGAGAGACCGGGGAGCTGTTTTTT. The gene calls are TRBV30 and TRBJ2-2; no reliable D call. Germline CDR1 is GTSNPN and CDR2 is SVGIG (reference sequence). Trimming pared 2 bases from V and 5 bases from J, leaving 6 bases between. The CDR3 is 12 amino acids.

The CDR3 is CASSPGQGRETQYF. CDR3 in DNA: TGTGCCAGCAGCCCCGGACAGGGGAGAGAGACCCAGTACTTC. V is TRBV9 and J is TRBJ2-5; TRBD1 matches at 9 bases. The length of the CDR3 is 14 residues. Germline CDR1 is SGDLS and CDR2 is YYNGEE. V was clipped by 4 bases and J by 4 bases; unmatched bases: 5. The full variable domain, its missing parts supplied by reference TRBV9 and TRBJ2-5, is DSGVTQTPKHLITATGQRVTLRCSPRSGDLSVYWYQQSLDQGLQFLIQYYNGEERAKGNILERFSAQQFPDLHSELNLSSLELGDSALYFCASSPGQGRETQYFGPGTRLLVL.

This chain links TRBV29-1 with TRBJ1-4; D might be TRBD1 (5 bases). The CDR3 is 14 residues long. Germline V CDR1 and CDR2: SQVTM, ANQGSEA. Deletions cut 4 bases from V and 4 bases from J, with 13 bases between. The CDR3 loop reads CSVAQTEVNEKLFF. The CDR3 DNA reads TGCAGCGTTGCCCAGACAGAAGTTAATGAAAAACTGTTTTTT. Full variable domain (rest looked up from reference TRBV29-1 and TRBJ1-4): SAVISQKPSRDICQRGTSLTIQCQVDSQVTMMFWYRQQPGQSLTLIATANQGSEATYESGFVIDKFPISRPNLTFSTLTVSNMSPEDSSIYLCSVAQTEVNEKLFFGSGTQLSVL.

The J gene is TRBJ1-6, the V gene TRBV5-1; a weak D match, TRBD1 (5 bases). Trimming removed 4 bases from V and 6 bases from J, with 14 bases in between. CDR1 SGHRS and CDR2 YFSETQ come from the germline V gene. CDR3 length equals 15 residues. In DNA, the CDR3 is TGCGCCAGCAGCCCTTCCGGGGCAGCTAATTCACCCCTCCACTTT. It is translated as CASSPSGAANSPLHF.

CDR3 in amino acids: CAWSDVMGTEAFF. In DNA, the CDR3 is TGTGCCTGGAGTGATGTGATGGGAACTGAAGCTTTCTTT. The chain combines TRBV30 with TRBJ1-1; no firm D call. CDR1 GTSNPN and CDR2 SVGIG come from the germline V gene (reference sequence). V shed 1 base and J shed 5 bases, with 11 bases lying between them. This CDR3 has 13 amino acids.

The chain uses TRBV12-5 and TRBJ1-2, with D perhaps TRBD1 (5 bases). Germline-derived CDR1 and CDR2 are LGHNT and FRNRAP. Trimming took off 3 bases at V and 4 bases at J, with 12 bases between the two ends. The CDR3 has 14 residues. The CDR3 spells CASGFPKGTYGYTF. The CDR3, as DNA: TGTGCTAGTGGTTTCCCCAAGGGGACCTATGGCTACACCTTC.

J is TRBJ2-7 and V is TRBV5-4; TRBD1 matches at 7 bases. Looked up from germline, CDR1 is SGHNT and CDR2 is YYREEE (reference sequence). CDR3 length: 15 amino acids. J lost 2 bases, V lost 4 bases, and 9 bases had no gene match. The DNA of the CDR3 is TGTGCCAGCAGCCCATCCCGGGACAGAGCCTACGAGCAGTACTTC. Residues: CASSPSRDRAYEQYF.

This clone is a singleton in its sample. The CDR3 DNA reads as TGTGCCAGTAGTAGGGACATCTCCTACGAGCAGTACTTC. Encoded protein: CASSRDISYEQYF. The rearrangement joins TRBV19 to TRBJ2-7, with D tentatively TRBD1 (6 bases). V lost 4 bases and J 0 bases, leaving 7 bases between the germline ends. The length of the CDR3 is 13 residues. Germline V gene data show CDR1 as LNHDA and CDR2 as SQIVND (reference sequence).

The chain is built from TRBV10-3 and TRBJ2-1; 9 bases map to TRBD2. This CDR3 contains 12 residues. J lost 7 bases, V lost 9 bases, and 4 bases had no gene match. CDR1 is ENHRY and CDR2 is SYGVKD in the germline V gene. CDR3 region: CAILAGENEQFF. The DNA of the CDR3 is TGTGCCATTTTAGCGGGAGAGAATGAGCAGTTCTTC.

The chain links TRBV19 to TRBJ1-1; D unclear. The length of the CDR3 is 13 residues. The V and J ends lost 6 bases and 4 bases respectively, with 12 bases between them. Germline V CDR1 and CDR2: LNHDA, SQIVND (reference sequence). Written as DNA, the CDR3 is TGTGCCAGTAGACAGCCAGTGGGCACTGAAGCTTTCTTT. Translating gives CASRQPVGTEAFF.

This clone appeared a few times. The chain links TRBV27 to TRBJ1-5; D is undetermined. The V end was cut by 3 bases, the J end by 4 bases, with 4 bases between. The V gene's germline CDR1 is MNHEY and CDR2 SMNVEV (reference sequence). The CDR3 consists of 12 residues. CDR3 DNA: TGTGCCAGCAGTTTCCTGAATCAGCCCCAGCATTTT. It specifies CASSFLNQPQHF.